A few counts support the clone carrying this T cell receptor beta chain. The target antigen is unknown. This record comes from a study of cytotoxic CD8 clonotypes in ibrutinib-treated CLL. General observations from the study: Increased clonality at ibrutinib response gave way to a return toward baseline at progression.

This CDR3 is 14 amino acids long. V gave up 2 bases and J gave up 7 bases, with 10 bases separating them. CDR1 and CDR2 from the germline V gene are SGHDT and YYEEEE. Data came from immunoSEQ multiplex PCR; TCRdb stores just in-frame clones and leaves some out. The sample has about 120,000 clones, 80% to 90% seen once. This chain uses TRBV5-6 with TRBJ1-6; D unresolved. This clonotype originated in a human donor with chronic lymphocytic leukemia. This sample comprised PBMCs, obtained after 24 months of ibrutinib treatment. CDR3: CASSFPDGNSPLHF. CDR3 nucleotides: TGTGCCAGCAGCTTTCCCGACGGGAATTCACCCCTCCACTTT.